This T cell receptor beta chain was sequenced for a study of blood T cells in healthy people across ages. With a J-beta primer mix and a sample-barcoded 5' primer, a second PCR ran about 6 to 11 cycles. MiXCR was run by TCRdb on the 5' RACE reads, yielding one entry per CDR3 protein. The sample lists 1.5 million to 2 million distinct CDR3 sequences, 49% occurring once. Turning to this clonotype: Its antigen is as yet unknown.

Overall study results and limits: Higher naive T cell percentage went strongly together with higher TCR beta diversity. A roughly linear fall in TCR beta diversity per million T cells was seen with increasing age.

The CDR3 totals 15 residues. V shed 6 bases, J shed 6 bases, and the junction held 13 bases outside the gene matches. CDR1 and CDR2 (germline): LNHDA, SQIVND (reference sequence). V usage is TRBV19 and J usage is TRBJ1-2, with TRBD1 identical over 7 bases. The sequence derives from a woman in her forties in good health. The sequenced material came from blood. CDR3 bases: TGTGCCAGTAGGGCGACCGGACAGGATAGGAATGGCTACACCTTC. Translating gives CASRATGQDRNGYTF.